This passage covers 21 T cell receptor beta chains from one sample sequenced in a study of blood T cell repertoires in COVID-19. The protocol was immunoSEQ multiplex PCR, while the TCRdb copy is restricted to in-frame clones and leaves out a portion. The repertoire holds over 110,000 clones, with around 90% as singletons. The source material was peripheral blood. The source of these receptors is a man aged 65 to 79 with acute or convalescent COVID-19.

This clone was seen a few times. The chain has TRBV7-2 and TRBJ1-4; weak D call: TRBD1 (5 bases). The V end lost 3 bases, the J end lost 7 bases, and 12 bases lay between the germline ends. The germline V gene encodes CDR1 SGHTA and CDR2 FQGNSA. The CDR3 sequence is 14 residues long. The CDR3 DNA sequence: TGTGCCAGCAGCTTCTCAGGGTTTGGTGAAAAACTGTTTTTT. This gives the protein CASSFSGFGEKLFF.

This clone was detected only once. The chain carries TRBV19 and TRBJ2-3; 7 positions agree with TRBD2. Losses at the gene ends were 5 bases for V and 8 bases for J; bases not matched to a gene: 13. There are 15 residues in the CDR3. Germline values: CDR1 LNHDA, CDR2 SQIVND (reference sequence). CDR3 loop: CASSGASGSSGTQYF. DNA of the CDR3: TGTGCCAGTAGTGGGGCTAGCGGATCTTCTGGTACGCAGTATTTT.

V usage is TRBV28 and J usage is TRBJ2-2, with 9 bases lining up with TRBD2. Germline values: CDR1 MDHEN, CDR2 SYDVKM. The CDR3 sequence is 12 residues long. CDR3 amino acids: CATSGNTGELFF. The CDR3 bases are TGTGCGACTAGCGGAAACACCGGGGAGCTGTTTTTT.

This chain joins TRBV27 and TRBJ2-2, with TRBD2 identical over 11 bases. Germline V gives CDR1 MNHEY, CDR2 SMNVEV (reference sequence). Trimming took 4 bases from V and 5 from J; bases not matched to a gene: 6. This CDR3 comprises 16 residues. CDR3 nucleotide sequence: TGTGCCAGCAGTTCGGGGACTAGCGGTTATACCGGGGAGCTGTTTTTT. This gives the protein CASSSGTSGYTGELFF.

The CDR3 loop is CASSSTGYYGYTF. CDR3 bases: TGTGCCAGCAGTTCGACAGGGTACTATGGCTACACCTTC. The J gene is TRBJ1-2, the V gene TRBV3-1 (or the pseudogene TRBV3-2), with 7 nucleotides matching TRBD1. Germline assignment: CDR1 LGHDT and CDR2 YNNKEL (reference sequence). The CDR3 runs to 13 residues. V was clipped by 6 bases and J by 3 bases; unmatched bases: 4.

V and J are TRBV12-3 or TRBV12-4 and TRBJ2-7, with D possibly matching TRBD1 (6 bases). The CDR3 covers 13 residues. V lost 6 bases, J lost 1 base, and 10 bases lay in between. The CDR3 loop is CASRPGVSYEQYF. The DNA for the CDR3 is TGTGCCAGCAGACCAGGGGTATCCTACGAGCAGTACTTC.

As regards this clone: One end of the junction is discordant with germline, which a read error may explain. This rearrangement joins TRBV28 to TRBJ2-7, with 9 bases fitting TRBD2. Per germline, CDR1 MDHEN and CDR2 SYDVKM. This CDR3 comprises 13 residues. This CDR3 is CASSPSGSGRKSF. As DNA, the CDR3 is TGTGCCAGCAGTCCCAGTGGTAGCGGGAGAAAAAGTTTC.

The V call is TRBV24-1, the J call TRBJ1-5; D is ambiguous. Looked up from germline, CDR1 is KGHDR and CDR2 is SFDVKD. The CDR3 contains 14 residues. The V end lost 0 bases, the J end lost 7 bases, and 9 bases lay between the germline ends. The CDR3 nucleotides are TGTGCCACCAGTGATTTGTATGGGGAGCAGCCCCAGCATTTT. Translation: CATSDLYGEQPQHF.

J is TRBJ2-2 and V is TRBV3-1 (or the pseudogene TRBV3-2); D gene uncertain. This CDR3 has 15 residues. The germline gives CDR1 LGHDT, CDR2 YNNKEL (reference sequence). Trimming shortened V by 3 bases and J by 3 bases, and 11 bases separated the two germline ends. CDR3 sequence (DNA): TGTGCCAGCAGCCAGGCATCCCGGGACACCGGGGAGCTGTTTTTT. It specifies CASSQASRDTGELFF.

The chain has TRBV5-4 and TRBJ2-7; 8 nucleotides line up with TRBD2. Germline V gives CDR1 SGHNT, CDR2 YYREEE (reference sequence). The CDR3 has 16 residues. V lost 4 bases, J lost 7 bases, and 16 bases stayed unmatched. DNA for the CDR3: TGTGCCAGCAGCCGAGCCGGCAGCGGGAGTTCTCGAGAGCAGTACTTC. Amino acid sequence: CASSRAGSGSSREQYF.

The chain recombines TRBV19 with TRBJ1-1, with D unresolved. Germline V gene data show CDR1 as LNHDA and CDR2 as SQIVND (reference sequence). Trimming left V 1 base short and J 0 bases short, with 6 bases between. The CDR3 totals 14 residues. The CDR3 region is CASSIGQMNTEAFF. The DNA of the CDR3 is TGTGCCAGTAGTATAGGCCAGATGAACACTGAAGCTTTCTTT.

This chain joins TRBV15 and TRBJ2-7; TRBD2 matches at 7 bases. Trimming at V came to 1 base and at J to 5 bases, leaving 8 bases not matched to a gene. Germline loops: CDR1 LNHNV, CDR2 YYDKDF (reference sequence). The length of the CDR3 is 15 residues. CDR3 DNA: TGTGCCACCAGCAGAGTAGGACTAGGCCCTGACGAGCAGTACTTC. Protein sequence: CATSRVGLGPDEQYF. The whole variable domain, filled in from reference TRBV15 and TRBJ2-7, reads DAMVIQNPRYQVTQFGKPVTLSCSQTLNHNVMYWYQQKSSQAPKLLFHYYDKDFNNEADTPDNFQSRRPNTSFCFLDIRSPGLGDTAMYLCATSRVGLGPDEQYFGPGTRLTVT.

The chain employs TRBV5-1 and TRBJ1-2, with TRBD1 identical over 7 bases. The germline CDR1 and CDR2 sequences are SGHRS and YFSETQ. This CDR3 comprises 13 residues. J gave up 6 bases and V 0 bases, and 2 bases lay outside the gene matches. The chain's CDR3 is CASSLEGADGYTF. The CDR3 DNA follows: TGCGCCAGCAGCTTGGAGGGGGCAGATGGCTACACCTTC.

The rearrangement links TRBV4-1 to TRBJ2-7, with 11 nucleotides matching TRBD2. The CDR3 length is 19 residues. Germline-derived CDR1 and CDR2 are MGHRA and YSYEKL. Losses at the gene ends were 0 bases for V and 3 bases for J; bases not matched to a gene: 13. Written as DNA, the CDR3 is TGCGCCAGCAGCCAAGATGTGGAGGCTAGCGGGGGGACCAGCTACGAGCAGTACTTC. Translating gives CASSQDVEASGGTSYEQYF.

The CDR3 reads CASRSGDRGKNTEAFF. The CDR3 DNA reads as TGCGCCAGCCGCAGCGGGGACAGGGGAAAGAACACTGAAGCTTTCTTT. V and J are TRBV5-1 and TRBJ1-1; 10 bases match TRBD1. Trimming at V came to 7 bases and at J to 1 base, leaving 10 bases not matched to a gene. Germline V CDR1 and CDR2: SGHRS, YFSETQ. This CDR3 comprises 16 residues. The full variable domain, in which reference TRBV5-1 and TRBJ1-1 provide the parts outside the CDR3, is KAGVTQTPRYLIKTRGQQVTLSCSPISGHRSVSWYQQTPGQGLQFLFEYFSETQRNKGNFPGRFSGRQFSNSRSEMNVSTLELGDSALYLCASRSGDRGKNTEAFFGQGTRLTVV.

The chain couples TRBV6-5 to TRBJ1-2; TRBD1 aligns across 8 bases. Germline V gives CDR1 MNHEY, CDR2 SVGAGI. The CDR3 has 16 residues. The V and J ends lost 0 bases and 4 bases, in that order; junction bases with no gene match: 7. The CDR3 spells CASSYSAGGGGYGYTF. In DNA form, the CDR3 reads TGTGCCAGCAGTTACTCGGCAGGGGGCGGTGGCTATGGCTACACCTTC.

The chain joins TRBV5-4 to TRBJ1-5, with unresolved D. The CDR3 covers 12 residues. Germline V CDR1 and CDR2: SGHNT, YYREEE (reference sequence). V lost 2 bases and J lost 3, with 3 bases in between. The CDR3, as DNA: TGTGCCAGCAGCTTCTTCAATCAGCCCCAGCATTTT. It translates to CASSFFNQPQHF.

This chain connects TRBV19 to TRBJ2-2, with D perhaps TRBD1 (6 bases). Trimming cost V 6 bases and J 3 bases, with 14 bases left between them. Germline V gene data show CDR1 as LNHDA and CDR2 as SQIVND (reference sequence). The CDR3 is made up of 15 amino acids. This CDR3 is CASSTITGYTGELFF. The CDR3 DNA sequence: TGTGCCAGTAGCACTATTACAGGGTACACCGGGGAGCTGTTTTTT.

DNA of the CDR3: TGTGCCAGCAGCCAAGTAACAGGGTTTTATACTGGAAACACCATATATTTT. The encoded protein is CASSQVTGFYTGNTIYF. The V call is TRBV4-2, the J call TRBJ1-3; perhaps TRBD1 as D (6 bases). The CDR3 is made up of 17 amino acids. V lost 1 base, J lost 2 bases, and 15 bases lay in between. In germline, CDR1 is LGHNA, CDR2 YNFKEQ.

The J gene is TRBJ1-4, the V gene TRBV5-6, with TRBD1 identical over 10 bases. After removal of 4 bases from V and 8 bases from J, the junction contained 8 bases not matched to a gene. Germline assignment: CDR1 SGHDT and CDR2 YYEEEE. The CDR3 consists of 15 residues. The CDR3 DNA sequence: TGTGCCAGCAGCAAATGGACAGGGGGTCGAGAAAAACTGTTTTTT. It encodes CASSKWTGGREKLFF.

The chain uses TRBV14 and TRBJ1-1; weak D call: TRBD1 (6 bases). Trimming took 6 bases from V and 4 from J, leaving 15 bases between them. Germline CDR1 and CDR2: SGHDN and FVKESK. The CDR3 runs to 14 residues. The CDR3 DNA follows: TGTGCCAGCAGAAACGCAGGGGTTGGCACTGAAGCTTTCTTT. Translation: CASRNAGVGTEAFF.